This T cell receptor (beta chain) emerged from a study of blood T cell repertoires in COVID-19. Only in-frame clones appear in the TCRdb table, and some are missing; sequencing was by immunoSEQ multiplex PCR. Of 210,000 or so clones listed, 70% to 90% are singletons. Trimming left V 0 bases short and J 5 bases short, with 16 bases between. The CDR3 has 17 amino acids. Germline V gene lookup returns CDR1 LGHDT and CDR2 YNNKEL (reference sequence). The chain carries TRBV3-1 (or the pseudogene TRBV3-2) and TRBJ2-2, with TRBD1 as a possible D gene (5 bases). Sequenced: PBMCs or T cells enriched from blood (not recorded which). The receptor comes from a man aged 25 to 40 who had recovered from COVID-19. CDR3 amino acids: CASSQDIWGSETGELFF. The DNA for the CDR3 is TGTGCCAGCAGCCAAGATATCTGGGGCTCGGAGACCGGGGAGCTGTTTTTT.